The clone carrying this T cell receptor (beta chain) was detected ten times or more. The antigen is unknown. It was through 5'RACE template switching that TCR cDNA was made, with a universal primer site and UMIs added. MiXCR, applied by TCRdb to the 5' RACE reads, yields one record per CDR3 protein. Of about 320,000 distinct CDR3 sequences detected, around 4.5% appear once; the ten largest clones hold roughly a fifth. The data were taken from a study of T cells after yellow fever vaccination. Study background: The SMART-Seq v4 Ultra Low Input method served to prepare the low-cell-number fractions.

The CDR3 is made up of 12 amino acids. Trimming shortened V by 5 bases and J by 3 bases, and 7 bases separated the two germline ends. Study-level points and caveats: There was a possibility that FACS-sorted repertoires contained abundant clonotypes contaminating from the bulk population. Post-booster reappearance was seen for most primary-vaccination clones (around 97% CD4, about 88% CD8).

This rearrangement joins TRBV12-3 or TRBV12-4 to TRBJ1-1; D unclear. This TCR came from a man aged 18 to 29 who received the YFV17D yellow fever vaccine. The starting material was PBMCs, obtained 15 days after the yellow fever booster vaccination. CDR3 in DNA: TGTGCCAGCAGTCCCCGTTACACTGAAGCTTTCTTT. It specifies CASSPRYTEAFF.